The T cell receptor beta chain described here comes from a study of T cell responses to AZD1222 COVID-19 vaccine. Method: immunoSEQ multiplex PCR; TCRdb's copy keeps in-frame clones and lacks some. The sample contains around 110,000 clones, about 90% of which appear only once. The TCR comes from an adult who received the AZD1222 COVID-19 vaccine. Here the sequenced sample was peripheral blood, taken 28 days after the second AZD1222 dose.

The CDR3 is CASSLDWSSPLHF. The DNA of the CDR3 is TGTGCCAGCAGCTTAGACTGGAGTTCACCCCTCCACTTT. The gene calls are TRBV7-2 and TRBJ1-6; no reliable D call. Deletions cut 1 base from V and 9 bases from J, with 7 bases between. Germline V gene sequence: CDR1 SGHTA, CDR2 FQGNSA. There are 13 residues in the CDR3. Full variable domain (remainder filled in from reference TRBV7-2 and TRBJ1-6): GAGVSQSPSNKVTEKGKDVELRCDPISGHTALYWYRQSLGQGLEFLIYFQGNSAPDKSGLPSDRFSAERTGGSVSTLTIQRTQQEDSAVYLCASSLDWSSPLHFGNGTRLTVT.